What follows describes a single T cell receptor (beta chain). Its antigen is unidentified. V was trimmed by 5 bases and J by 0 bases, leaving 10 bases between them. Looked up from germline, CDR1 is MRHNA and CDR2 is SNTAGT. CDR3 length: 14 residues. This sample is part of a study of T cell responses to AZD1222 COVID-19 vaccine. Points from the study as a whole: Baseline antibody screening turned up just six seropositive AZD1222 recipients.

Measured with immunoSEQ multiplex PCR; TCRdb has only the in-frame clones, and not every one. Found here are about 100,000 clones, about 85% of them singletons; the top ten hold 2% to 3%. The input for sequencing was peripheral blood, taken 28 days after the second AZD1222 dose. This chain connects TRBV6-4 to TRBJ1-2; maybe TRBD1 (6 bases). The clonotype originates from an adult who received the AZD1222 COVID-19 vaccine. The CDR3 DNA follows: TGTGCCAGCAGTCCGGACAGTTCTAACTATGGCTACACCTTC. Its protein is CASSPDSSNYGYTF.